This note documents a single TCR beta chain sequence. This specimen comes from a study of long-term antiretroviral therapy in people with HIV. immunoSEQ v3.0 was run at survey level. The table came from immunoSEQ multiplex PCR; TCRdb's copy has only in-frame clones and leaves some out. This table has roughly 11,000 clones, about 80% appearing once. The CDR3 runs to 14 residues. CDR1 and CDR2 from the germline V gene are SEHNR and FQNEAQ (reference sequence). V lost 6 bases to trimming and J lost 0 bases, with 12 bases between them. This sequence originates from a man in his forties or fifties with HIV. V usage is TRBV7-9 and J usage is TRBJ2-7; a weak D match, TRBD2 (5 bases). The starting material was unsorted PBMCs, obtained around 3.1 years before starting antiretroviral therapy. The CDR3 coding sequence is TGTGCCAGCAGTGGCACTACTAGCTCCTACGAGCAGTACTTC. It yields the protein CASSGTTSSYEQYF.